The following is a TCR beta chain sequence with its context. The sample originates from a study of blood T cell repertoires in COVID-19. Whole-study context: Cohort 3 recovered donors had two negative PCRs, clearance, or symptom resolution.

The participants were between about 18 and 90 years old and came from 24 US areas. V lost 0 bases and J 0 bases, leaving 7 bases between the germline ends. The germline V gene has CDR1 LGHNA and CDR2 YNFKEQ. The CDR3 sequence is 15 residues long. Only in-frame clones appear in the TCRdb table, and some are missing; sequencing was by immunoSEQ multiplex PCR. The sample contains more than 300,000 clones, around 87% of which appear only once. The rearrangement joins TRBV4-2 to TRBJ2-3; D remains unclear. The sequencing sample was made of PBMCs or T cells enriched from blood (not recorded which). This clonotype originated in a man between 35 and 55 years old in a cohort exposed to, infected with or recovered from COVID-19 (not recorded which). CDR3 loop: CASSQDRVSTDTQYF. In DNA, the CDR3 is TGTGCCAGCAGCCAAGATCGGGTGAGCACAGATACGCAGTATTTT.